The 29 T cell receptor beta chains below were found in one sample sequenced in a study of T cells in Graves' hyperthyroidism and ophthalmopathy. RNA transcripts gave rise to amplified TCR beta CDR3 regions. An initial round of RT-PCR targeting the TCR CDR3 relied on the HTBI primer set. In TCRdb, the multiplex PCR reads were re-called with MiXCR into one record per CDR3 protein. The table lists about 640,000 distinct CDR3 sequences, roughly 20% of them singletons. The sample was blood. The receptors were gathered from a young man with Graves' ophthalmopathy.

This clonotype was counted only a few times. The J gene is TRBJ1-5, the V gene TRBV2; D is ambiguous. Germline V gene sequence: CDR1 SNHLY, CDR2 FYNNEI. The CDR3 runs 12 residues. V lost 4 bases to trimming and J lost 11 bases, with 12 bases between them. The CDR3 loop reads CASSAEEPAQHF. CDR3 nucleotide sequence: TGTGCCAGCAGTGCAGAGGAACCGGCCCAGCATTTT.

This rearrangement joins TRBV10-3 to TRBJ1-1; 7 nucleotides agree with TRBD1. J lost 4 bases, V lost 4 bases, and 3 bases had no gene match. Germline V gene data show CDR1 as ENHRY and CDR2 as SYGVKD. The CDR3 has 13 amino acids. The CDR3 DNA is TGTGCCATCAGTGTAACAGGGGCCACTGAAGCTTTCTTT. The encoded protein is CAISVTGATEAFF.

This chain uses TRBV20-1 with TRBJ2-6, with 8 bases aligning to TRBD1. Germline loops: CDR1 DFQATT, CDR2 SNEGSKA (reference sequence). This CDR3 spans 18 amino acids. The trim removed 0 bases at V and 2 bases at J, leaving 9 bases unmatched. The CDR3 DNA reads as TGCAGTGCTAGAGAGTCGGCAGGGGGCCTGCCTGGGGCCAACGTCCTGACTTTC. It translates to CSARESAGGLPGANVLTF.

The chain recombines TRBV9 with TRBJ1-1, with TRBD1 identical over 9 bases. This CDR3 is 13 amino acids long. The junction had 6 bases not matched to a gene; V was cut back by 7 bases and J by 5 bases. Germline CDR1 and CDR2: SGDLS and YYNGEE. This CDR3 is CASEGQGSTEAFF. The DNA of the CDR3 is TGTGCCAGCGAGGGACAGGGATCGACTGAAGCTTTCTTT.

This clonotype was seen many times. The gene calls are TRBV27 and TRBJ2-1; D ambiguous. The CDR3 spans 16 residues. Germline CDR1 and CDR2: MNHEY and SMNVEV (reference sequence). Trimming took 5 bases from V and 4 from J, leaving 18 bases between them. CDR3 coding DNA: TGTGCCAGCAGTCGCCCACGGGCTAACGGATACAATGAGCAGTTCTTC. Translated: CASSRPRANGYNEQFF.

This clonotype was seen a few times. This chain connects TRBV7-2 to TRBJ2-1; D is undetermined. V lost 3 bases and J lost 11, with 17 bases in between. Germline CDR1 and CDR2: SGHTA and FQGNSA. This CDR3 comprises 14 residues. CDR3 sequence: CASSFGSNGGKQFF. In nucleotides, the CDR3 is TGTGCCAGCAGCTTCGGTTCTAACGGCGGTAAGCAGTTCTTC. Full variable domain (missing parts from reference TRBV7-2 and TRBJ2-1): GAGVSQSPSNKVTEKGKDVELRCDPISGHTALYWYRQSLGQGLEFLIYFQGNSAPDKSGLPSDRFSAERTGGSVSTLTIQRTQQEDSAVYLCASSFGSNGGKQFFGPGTRLTVL.

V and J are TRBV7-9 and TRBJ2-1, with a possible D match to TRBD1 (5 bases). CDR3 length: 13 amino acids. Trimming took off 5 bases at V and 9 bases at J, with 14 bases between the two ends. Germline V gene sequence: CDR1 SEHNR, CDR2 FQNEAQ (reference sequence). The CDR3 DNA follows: TGTGCCAGCAGCCGTCCAGGCAGGGTTGAGCAGTTCTTC. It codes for CASSRPGRVEQFF.

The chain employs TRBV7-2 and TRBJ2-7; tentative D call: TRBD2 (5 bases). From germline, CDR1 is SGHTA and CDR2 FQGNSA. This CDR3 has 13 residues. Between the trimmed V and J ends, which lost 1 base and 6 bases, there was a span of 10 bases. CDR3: CASSLVLGGEQYF. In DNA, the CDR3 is TGTGCCAGCAGCTTAGTACTAGGCGGCGAGCAGTACTTC.

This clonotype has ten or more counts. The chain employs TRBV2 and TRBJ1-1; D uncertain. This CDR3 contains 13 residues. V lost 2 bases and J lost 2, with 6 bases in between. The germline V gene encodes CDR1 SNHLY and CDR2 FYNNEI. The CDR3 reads CASSEKDNTEAFF. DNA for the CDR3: TGTGCCAGCAGTGAAAAGGATAACACTGAAGCTTTCTTT.

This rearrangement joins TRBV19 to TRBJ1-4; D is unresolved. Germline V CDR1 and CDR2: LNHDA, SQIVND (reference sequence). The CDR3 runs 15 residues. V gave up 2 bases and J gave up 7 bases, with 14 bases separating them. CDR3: CASSILAGSGEKLFF. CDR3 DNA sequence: TGTGCCAGTAGTATATTAGCGGGATCGGGTGAAAAACTGTTTTTT. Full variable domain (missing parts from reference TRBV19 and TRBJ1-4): DGGITQSPKYLFRKEGQNVTLSCEQNLNHDAMYWYRQDPGQGLRLIYYSQIVNDFQKGDIAEGYSVSREKKESFPLTVTSAQKNPTAFYLCASSILAGSGEKLFFGSGTQLSVL.

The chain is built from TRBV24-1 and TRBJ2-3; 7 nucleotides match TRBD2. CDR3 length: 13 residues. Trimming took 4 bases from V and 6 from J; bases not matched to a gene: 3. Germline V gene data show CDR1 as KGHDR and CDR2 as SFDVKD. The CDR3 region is CATSDPGGDTQYF. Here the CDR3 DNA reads TGTGCCACCAGTGACCCCGGGGGGGATACGCAGTATTTT.

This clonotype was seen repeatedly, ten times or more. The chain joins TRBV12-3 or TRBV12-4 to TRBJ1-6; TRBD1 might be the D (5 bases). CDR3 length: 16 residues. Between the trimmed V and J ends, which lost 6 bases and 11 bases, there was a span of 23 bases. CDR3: CASSLEPPRLGAPLHF. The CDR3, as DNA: TGTGCCAGCAGCCTCGAACCGCCGAGACTAGGGGCACCCCTCCACTTT.

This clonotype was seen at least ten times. The CDR3 spells CASNNPGQLYGYTF. In DNA form, the CDR3 reads TGTGCCAGCAATAACCCGGGACAGCTCTATGGCTACACCTTC. V gene TRBV28 combines with J gene TRBJ1-2, with 7 positions matching TRBD1. CDR1 and CDR2 from the germline V gene are MDHEN and SYDVKM. This CDR3 is 14 amino acids long. J was trimmed by 4 bases and V by 7 bases; bases with no gene match: 9.

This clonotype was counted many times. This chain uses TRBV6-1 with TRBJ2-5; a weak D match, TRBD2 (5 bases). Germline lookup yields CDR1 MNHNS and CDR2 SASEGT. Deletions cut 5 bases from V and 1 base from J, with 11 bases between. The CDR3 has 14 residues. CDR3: CASSPPGSQETQYF. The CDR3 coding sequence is TGTGCCAGCAGTCCCCCGGGGAGCCAAGAGACCCAGTACTTC.

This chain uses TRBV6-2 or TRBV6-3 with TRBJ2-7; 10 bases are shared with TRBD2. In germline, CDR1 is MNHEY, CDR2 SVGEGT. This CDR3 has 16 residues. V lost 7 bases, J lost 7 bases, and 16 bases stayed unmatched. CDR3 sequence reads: CASTRTSGEISWEQYF. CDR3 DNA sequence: TGTGCCAGCACCCGAACTAGCGGGGAAATTTCTTGGGAGCAGTACTTC.

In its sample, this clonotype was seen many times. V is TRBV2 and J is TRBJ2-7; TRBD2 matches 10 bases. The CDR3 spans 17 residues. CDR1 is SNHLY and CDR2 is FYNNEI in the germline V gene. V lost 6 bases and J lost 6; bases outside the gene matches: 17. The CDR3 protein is CASSSGRNLAGGAEQYF. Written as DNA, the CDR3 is TGTGCCAGCAGCTCCGGTCGGAATTTAGCGGGAGGTGCCGAGCAGTACTTC. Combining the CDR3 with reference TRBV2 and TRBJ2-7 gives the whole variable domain EPEVTQTPSHQVTQMGQEVILRCVPISNHLYFYWYRQILGQKVEFLVSFYNNEISEKSEIFDDQFSVERPDGSNFTLKIRSTKLEDSAMYFCASSSGRNLAGGAEQYFGPGTRLTVT.

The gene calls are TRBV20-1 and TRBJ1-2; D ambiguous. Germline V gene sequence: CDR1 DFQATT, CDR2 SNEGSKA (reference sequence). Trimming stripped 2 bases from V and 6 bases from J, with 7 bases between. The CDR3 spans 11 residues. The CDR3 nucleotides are TGCAGTGCTAGATTGGGTGATGGCTACACCTTC. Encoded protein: CSARLGDGYTF.

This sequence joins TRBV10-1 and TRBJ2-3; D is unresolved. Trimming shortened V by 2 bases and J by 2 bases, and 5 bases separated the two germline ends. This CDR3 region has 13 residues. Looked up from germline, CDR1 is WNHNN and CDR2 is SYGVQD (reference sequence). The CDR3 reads CASSEAPTDTQYF. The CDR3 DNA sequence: TGCGCCAGCAGTGAGGCCCCCACAGATACGCAGTATTTT.

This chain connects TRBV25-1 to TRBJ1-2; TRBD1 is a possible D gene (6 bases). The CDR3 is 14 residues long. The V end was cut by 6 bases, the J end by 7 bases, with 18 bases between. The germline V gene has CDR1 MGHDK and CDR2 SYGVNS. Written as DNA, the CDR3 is TGTGCCAGCAGCCCAACCGTGGGGGCGGCTGGCTACACCTTC. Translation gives CASSPTVGAAGYTF.

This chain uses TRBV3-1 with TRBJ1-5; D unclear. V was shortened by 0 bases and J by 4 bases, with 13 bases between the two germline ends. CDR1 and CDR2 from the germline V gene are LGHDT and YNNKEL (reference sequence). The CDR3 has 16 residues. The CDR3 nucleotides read TGTGCCAGCAGCCAAGATCTACCCGGGATGAATCAGCCCCAGCATTTT. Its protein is CASSQDLPGMNQPQHF.

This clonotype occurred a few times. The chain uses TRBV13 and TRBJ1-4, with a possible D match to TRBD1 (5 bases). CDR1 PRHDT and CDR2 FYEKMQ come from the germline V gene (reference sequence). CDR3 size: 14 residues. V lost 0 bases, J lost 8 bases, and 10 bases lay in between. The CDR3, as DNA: TGTGCCAGCAGCTTAGGAAGGGGTGCGGAAAAACTGTTTTTT. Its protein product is CASSLGRGAEKLFF.

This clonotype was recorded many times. CDR3 region: CASSQGGLAGVSDTQYF. For the CDR3, the DNA is TGCGCCAGCAGCCAAGGGGGACTAGCGGGAGTGTCAGATACGCAGTATTTT. The rearrangement joins TRBV4-1 to TRBJ2-3; 14 nucleotides align to TRBD2. J gave up 4 bases and V 1 base, and 4 bases lay outside the gene matches. This CDR3 comprises 17 residues. Germline CDR1 is MGHRA and CDR2 is YSYEKL.

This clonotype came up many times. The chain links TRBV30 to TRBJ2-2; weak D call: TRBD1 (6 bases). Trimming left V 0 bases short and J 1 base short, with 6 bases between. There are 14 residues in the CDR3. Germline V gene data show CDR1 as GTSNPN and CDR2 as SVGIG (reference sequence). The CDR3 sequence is CAWSVQGNTGELFF. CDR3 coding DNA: TGTGCCTGGAGTGTACAGGGGAACACCGGGGAGCTGTTTTTT.

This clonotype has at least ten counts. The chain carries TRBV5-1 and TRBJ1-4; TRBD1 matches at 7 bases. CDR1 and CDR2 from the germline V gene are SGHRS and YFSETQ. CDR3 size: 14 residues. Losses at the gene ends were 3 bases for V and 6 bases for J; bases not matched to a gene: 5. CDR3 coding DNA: TGCGCCAGCAGCTCGAAAGGACAGGATGAAAAACTGTTTTTT. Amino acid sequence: CASSSKGQDEKLFF.

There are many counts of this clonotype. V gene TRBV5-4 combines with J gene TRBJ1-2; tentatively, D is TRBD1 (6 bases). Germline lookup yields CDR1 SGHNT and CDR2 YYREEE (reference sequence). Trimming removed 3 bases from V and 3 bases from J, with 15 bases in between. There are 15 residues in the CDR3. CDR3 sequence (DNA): TGTGCCAGCAGCTCGCTCGAGGACAGCCACTATGGCTACACCTTC. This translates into CASSSLEDSHYGYTF.

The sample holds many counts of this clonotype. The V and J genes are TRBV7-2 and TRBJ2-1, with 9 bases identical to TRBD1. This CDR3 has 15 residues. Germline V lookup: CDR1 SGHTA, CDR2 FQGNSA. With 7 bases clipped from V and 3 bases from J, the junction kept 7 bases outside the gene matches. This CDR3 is CASTTGQGLYNEQFF. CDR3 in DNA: TGTGCCAGCACCACGGGACAGGGCCTCTACAATGAGCAGTTCTTC.

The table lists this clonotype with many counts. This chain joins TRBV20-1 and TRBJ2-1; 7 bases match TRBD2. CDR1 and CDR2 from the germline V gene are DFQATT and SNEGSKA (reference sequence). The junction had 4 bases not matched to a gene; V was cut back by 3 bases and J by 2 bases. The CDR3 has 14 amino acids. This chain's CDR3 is CSASRAGPYNEQFF. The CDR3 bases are TGCAGTGCTAGCAGAGCGGGACCCTACAATGAGCAGTTCTTC.

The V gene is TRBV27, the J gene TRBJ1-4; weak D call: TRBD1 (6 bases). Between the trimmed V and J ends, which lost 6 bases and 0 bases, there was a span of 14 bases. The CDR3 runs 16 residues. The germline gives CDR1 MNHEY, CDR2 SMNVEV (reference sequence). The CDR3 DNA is TGTGCCAGCAGATCCACCGGGACAACAACTAATGAAAAACTGTTTTTT. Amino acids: CASRSTGTTTNEKLFF.

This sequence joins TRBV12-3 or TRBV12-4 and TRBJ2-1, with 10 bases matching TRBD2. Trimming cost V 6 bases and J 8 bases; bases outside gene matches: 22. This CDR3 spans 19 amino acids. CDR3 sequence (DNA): TGTGCCAGCAGCCCTTTCCCCTTTGGAACTAGCGGGAATATCGATGAGCAGTTCTTC. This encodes CASSPFPFGTSGNIDEQFF.